The source of this T cell receptor beta chain is a study of somatic mutations in cytotoxic T cells in rheumatoid arthritis. The method was immunoSEQ multiplex PCR; TCRdb's version includes in-frame clones alone and lacks a portion of them. The data hold about 20,000 clones, with almost 85% observed a single time. Trimming removed 4 bases at V and 6 bases at J, with 14 bases between. The CDR3 length is 13 residues. The germline CDR1 and CDR2 sequences are SGHDT and YYEEEE. The TCR originated in an adult with rheumatoid arthritis. Sequencing input: CD8+ T cells sorted from blood. The rearrangement joins TRBV5-6 to TRBJ2-7; D may match TRBD1 or TRBD2 (5 bases each). The CDR3 sequence: CASSAHTGLEQYF. In nucleotides, the CDR3 is TGTGCCAGCAGCGCCCACACGGGGCTCGAGCAGTACTTC.